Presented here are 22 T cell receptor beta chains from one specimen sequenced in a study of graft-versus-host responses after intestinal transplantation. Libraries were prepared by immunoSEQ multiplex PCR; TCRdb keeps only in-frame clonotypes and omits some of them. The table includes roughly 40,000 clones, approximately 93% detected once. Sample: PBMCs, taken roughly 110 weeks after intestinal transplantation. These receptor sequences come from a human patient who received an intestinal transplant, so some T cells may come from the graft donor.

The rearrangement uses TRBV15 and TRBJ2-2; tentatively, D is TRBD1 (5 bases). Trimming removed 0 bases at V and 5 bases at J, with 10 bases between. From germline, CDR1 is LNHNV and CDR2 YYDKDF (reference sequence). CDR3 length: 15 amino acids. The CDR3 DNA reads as TGTGCCACCAGCAGAGAAGGGGCGAGGACCGGGGAGCTGTTTTTT. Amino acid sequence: CATSREGARTGELFF.

In nucleotides, the CDR3 is TGTGCCAGCAGCTTAGGCACAGGGATGTACGAGCAGTACTTC. Protein product: CASSLGTGMYEQYF. The chain carries TRBV7-9 and TRBJ2-7; D perhaps matches TRBD1 (6 bases). The CDR3 is 14 amino acids. Trimming took 1 base from V and 4 from J, leaving 11 bases between them. Germline V gives CDR1 SEHNR, CDR2 FQNEAQ (reference sequence). The full variable domain, its missing parts supplied by reference TRBV7-9 and TRBJ2-7, is DTGVSQNPRHKITKRGQNVTFRCDPISEHNRLYWYRQTLGQGPEFLTYFQNEAQLEKSRLLSDRFSAERPKGSFSTLEIQRTEQGDSAMYLCASSLGTGMYEQYFGPGTRLTVT.

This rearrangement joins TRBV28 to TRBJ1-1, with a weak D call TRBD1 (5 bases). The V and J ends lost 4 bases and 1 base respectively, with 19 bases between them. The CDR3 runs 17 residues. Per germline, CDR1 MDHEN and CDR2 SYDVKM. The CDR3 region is CASSSRDGRFRNTEAFF. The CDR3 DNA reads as TGTGCCAGCAGTTCCCGGGACGGACGGTTCAGGAACACTGAAGCTTTCTTT. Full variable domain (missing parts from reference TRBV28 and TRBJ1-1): DVKVTQSSRYLVKRTGEKVFLECVQDMDHENMFWYRQDPGLGLRLIYFSYDVKMKEKGDIPEGYSVSREKKERFSLILESASTNQTSMYLCASSSRDGRFRNTEAFFGQGTRLTVV.

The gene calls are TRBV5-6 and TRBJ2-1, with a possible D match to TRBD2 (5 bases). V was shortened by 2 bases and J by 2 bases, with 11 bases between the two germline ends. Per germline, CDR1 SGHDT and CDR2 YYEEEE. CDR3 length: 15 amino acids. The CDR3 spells CASSFVDSPYNEQFF. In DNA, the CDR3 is TGTGCCAGCAGCTTTGTGGACTCCCCCTACAATGAGCAGTTCTTC.

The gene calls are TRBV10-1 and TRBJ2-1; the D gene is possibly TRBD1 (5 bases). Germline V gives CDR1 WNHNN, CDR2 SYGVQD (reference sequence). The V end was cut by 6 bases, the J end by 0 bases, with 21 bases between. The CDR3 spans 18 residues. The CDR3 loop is CASSQPNKGRSSYNEQFF. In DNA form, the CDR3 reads TGCGCCAGCAGCCAACCGAATAAGGGGCGGAGCTCCTACAATGAGCAGTTCTTC.

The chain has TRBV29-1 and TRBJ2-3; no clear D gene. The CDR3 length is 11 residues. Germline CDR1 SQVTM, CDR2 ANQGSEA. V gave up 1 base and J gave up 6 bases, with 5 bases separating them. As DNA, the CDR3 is TGCAGCGTTGAAGGGGGTGATACGCAGTATTTT. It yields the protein CSVEGGDTQYF.

CDR3 DNA: TGTGCCGGCAGCCGATGGAAAGGTAGAGGTGAGCAGTTCTTC. This sequence encodes CAGSRWKGRGEQFF. V is TRBV21-1 and J is TRBJ2-1; TRBD2 was called by the table and not checked on the DNA. TRBV21-1 is a pseudogene. This CDR3 contains 14 residues.

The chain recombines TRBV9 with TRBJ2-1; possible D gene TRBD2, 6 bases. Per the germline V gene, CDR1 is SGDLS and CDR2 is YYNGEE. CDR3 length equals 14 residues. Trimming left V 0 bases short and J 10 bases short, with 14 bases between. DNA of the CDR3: TGTGCCAGCAGCGTAGACGGGAGAGGGTGGGAGCAGTTCTTC. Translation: CASSVDGRGWEQFF.

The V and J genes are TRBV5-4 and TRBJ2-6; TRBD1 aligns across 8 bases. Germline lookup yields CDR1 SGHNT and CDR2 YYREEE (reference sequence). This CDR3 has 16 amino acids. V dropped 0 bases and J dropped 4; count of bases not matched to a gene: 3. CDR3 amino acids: CASSLVAGGGANVLTF. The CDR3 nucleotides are TGTGCCAGCAGCTTGGTTGCAGGGGGCGGGGCCAACGTCCTGACTTTC.

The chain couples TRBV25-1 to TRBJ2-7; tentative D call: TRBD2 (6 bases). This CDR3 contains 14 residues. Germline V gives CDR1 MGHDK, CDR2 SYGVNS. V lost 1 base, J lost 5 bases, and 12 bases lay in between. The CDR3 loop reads CASSEFFWGDEQYF. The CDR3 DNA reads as TGTGCCAGCAGTGAATTTTTTTGGGGGGACGAGCAGTACTTC.

The CDR3 DNA reads as TGTGCCAGCATGGGCGGAAGTCATAGTCAGCCCCAGCATTTT. It translates to CASMGGSHSQPQHF. The chain carries TRBV28 and TRBJ1-5; D is unresolved. Germline V gene sequence: CDR1 MDHEN, CDR2 SYDVKM. The CDR3 is 14 residues long. V lost 7 bases, J lost 6 bases, and 16 bases lay in between.

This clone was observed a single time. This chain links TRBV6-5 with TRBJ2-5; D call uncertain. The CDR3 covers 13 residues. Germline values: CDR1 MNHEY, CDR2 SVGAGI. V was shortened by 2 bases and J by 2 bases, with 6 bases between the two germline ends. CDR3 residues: CASSYMGQETQYF. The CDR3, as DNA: TGTGCCAGCAGTTACATGGGACAAGAGACCCAGTACTTC.

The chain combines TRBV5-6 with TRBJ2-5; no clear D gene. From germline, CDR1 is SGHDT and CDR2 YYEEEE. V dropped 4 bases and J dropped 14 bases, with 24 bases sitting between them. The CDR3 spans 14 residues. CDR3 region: CASSLYPPQTTRYF. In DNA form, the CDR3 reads TGTGCCAGCAGCCTATACCCGCCGCAGACGACCCGATACTTC.

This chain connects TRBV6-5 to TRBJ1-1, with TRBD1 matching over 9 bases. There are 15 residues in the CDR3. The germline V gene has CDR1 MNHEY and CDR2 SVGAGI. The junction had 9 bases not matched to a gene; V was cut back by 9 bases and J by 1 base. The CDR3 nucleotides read TGTGCCAGTAGATCCGTGGGACAGGGGAACACTGAAGCTTTCTTT. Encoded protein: CASRSVGQGNTEAFF.

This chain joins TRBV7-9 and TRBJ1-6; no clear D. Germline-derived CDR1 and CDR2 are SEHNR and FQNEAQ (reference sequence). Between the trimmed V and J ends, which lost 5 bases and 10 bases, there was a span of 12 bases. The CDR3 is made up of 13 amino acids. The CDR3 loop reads CASSGQLDSPLHF. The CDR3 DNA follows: TGTGCCAGCAGCGGGCAACTTGACTCACCCCTCCACTTT.

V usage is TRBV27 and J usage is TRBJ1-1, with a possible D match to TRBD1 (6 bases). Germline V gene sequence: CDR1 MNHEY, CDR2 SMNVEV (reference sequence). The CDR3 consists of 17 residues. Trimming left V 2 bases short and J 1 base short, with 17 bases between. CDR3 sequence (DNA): TGTGCCAGCAGTTTACCCCTATTGACAGGCACGAACACTGAAGCTTTCTTT. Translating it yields CASSLPLLTGTNTEAFF.

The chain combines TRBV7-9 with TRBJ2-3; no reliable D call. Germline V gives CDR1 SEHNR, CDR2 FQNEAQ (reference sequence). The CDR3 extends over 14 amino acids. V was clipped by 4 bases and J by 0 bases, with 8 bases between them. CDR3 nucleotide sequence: TGTGCCAGCAGCTCGAGAACTAGCACAGATACGCAGTATTTT. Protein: CASSSRTSTDTQYF.

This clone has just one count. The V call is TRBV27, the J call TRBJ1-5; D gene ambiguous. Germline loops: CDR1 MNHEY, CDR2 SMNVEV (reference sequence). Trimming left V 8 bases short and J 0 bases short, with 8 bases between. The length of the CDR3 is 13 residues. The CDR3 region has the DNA TGTGCCAGCGCGCCATATAGCAATCAGCCCCAGCATTTT. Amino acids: CASAPYSNQPQHF.

CDR3 DNA sequence: TGTGCCAGCTCACCACCCTCGGGAGGGGGCTATGAAAAACTGTTTTTT. Protein product: CASSPPSGGGYEKLFF. The chain recombines TRBV18 with TRBJ1-4; TRBD1 matches at 7 bases. Germline V CDR1 and CDR2: KGHSH, LQKENI. This CDR3 has 16 residues. V was pared by 0 bases and J by 6 bases, with 7 bases of the junction left unmatched.

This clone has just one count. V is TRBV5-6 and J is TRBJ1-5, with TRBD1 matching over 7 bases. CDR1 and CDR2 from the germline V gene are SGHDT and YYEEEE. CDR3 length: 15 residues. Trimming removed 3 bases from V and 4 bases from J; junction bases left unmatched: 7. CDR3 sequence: CASSSADRANQPQHF. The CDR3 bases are TGTGCCAGCAGCTCTGCAGACAGGGCGAATCAGCCCCAGCATTTT.

The CDR3 nucleotides are TGTGCCAGCAGTTCGGGAGGTGAGCAGTTCTTC. Its protein product is CASSSGGEQFF. The chain employs TRBV6-5 and TRBJ2-1; the match to TRBD2 covers 7 bases. Germline CDR1 is MNHEY and CDR2 is SVGAGI. The V gene end was trimmed by 4 bases and the J gene end by 9 bases; junction bases not matched to a gene: 0. The CDR3 runs to 11 residues.

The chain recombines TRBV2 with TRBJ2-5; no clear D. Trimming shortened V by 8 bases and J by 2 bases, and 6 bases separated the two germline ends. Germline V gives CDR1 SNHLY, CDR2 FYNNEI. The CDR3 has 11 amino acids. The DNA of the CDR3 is TGTGCCAGCGGGCAGCAAGAGACCCAGTACTTC. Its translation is CASGQQETQYF.